This T cell receptor beta chain was documented in a study of T cells in Graves' hyperthyroidism and ophthalmopathy. Points from the study as a whole: Ophthalmopathy was model-predicted a median roughly 6.5 months pre-onset. From stable hyperthyroidism, ophthalmopathy was separated by a 13 V-J model.

Germline CDR1 is SNHLY and CDR2 is FYNNEI. V shed 8 bases and J shed 4 bases, with 9 bases lying between them. This CDR3 has 11 amino acids. Diagnostic assessment was based on clinical symptoms, serum thyroxine and TRAb, thyroid ultrasound and orbital computed tomography. PBMCs were derived from 7.5 to 10 ml fresh peripheral blood. RNA transcripts gave rise to amplified TCR beta CDR3 regions. First-round RT-PCR of the TCR CDR3 relied on the HTBI primer set. TCRdb independently ran MiXCR on the multiplex PCR reads; one entry per CDR3 protein. This table has a few hundred thousand distinct CDR3 sequences, 14% appearing once. For this clonotype: The target antigen is unknown. A much larger clone is a single base away; this may be a read error.

The chain links TRBV2 to TRBJ2-7; a weak D match, TRBD2 (5 bases). The sequence was collected from a woman under 40 with Graves' hyperthyroidism that later progressed to Graves' ophthalmopathy. Sequenced input: blood. Here the CDR3 reads CASHSGYEQYF. The CDR3 region has the DNA TGTGCCAGCCACAGCGGATACGAGCAGTACTTC.